This T cell receptor (beta chain) was documented in a study of T-cell reconstitution after alpha-beta-depleted transplantation in children. Findings and caveats of the study: There were some patients whose high TCRbeta diversity at day 60 came from surviving recipient T cells and thymic progenitors. The origin of alpha-beta T cells about two months after transplant was reportedly several hundred expanded graft clones. T-cell numbers and diversity, one year after transplant, stemmed largely from T cells that were newly produced.

Unique molecular identifiers were used to barcode this TCRbeta library. MiXCR was run by TCRdb on the PCR reads, yielding one entry per CDR3 protein. This sample has 250,000 to 400,000 distinct CDR3 sequences, with 23% found just once. V was trimmed by 7 bases and J by 6 bases, leaving 16 bases between them. Germline loops: CDR1 MNHEY, CDR2 SMNVEV (reference sequence). This CDR3 is 13 amino acids long. Only a few counts were recorded for this clonotype. The target antigen is unknown. This chain connects TRBV27 to TRBJ2-7, with D possibly matching TRBD2 (6 bases). Material: PBMCs, mostly from graft donor cells, obtained 180 days after TCRalphabeta/CD19-depleted stem cell transplant. This sequence was found in a male patient under 18 who had a stem cell transplant for acute lymphoblastic leukemia, so the T cells may come from the graft donor. CDR3 DNA: TGTGCCAGCAAGCTTGCAGGTAGCGGCGAGCAGTACTTC. Protein: CASKLAGSGEQYF.